The 14 T cell receptor beta chains given below trace back to one sample, sequenced in a study of cytomegalovirus exposure and HLA in healthy donors. 13 Jbeta primers and 60 Vbeta primers were used for the PCR. Repertoires were generated with immunoSEQ multiplex PCR, while TCRdb's copy carries only in-frame clones and drops some. There are more than 150,000 clones in the sample; around 80% occur only once, and about 2% lies in the top ten. Sequencing was performed on PBMCs. The receptors derive from a woman aged 25-40 years in good health and CMV-seronegative.

This sequence joins TRBV5-4 and TRBJ2-3; 7 positions match TRBD2. J lost 2 bases, V lost 0 bases, and 3 bases had no gene match. This CDR3 is 15 amino acids long. Germline-derived CDR1 and CDR2 are SGHNT and YYREEE (reference sequence). The CDR3, as DNA: TGTGCCAGCAGCTTGGGACGGGGGGACACAGATACGCAGTATTTT. Translating gives CASSLGRGDTDTQYF.

V usage is TRBV11-2 and J usage is TRBJ2-4; 7 nucleotides match TRBD1. With 5 bases clipped from V and 5 bases from J, the junction kept 12 bases outside the gene matches. The length of the CDR3 is 16 residues. The V gene's germline CDR1 is SGHAT and CDR2 FQNNGV. The CDR3 nucleotides read TGTGCCAGCAGCCTCGACAGGGCCCCATTGCAAAACATTCAGTACTTC. As protein: CASSLDRAPLQNIQYF. Complete variable domain (other parts from reference TRBV11-2 and TRBJ2-4): EAGVAQSPRYKIIEKRQSVAFWCNPISGHATLYWYQQILGQGPKLLIQFQNNGVVDDSQLPKDRFSAERLKGVDSTLKIQPAKLEDSAVYLCASSLDRAPLQNIQYFGAGTRLSVL.

The rearrangement uses TRBV28 and TRBJ2-5; 11 bases are a match to TRBD2. With the DNA end fitting TRBJ2-7 better, the J assignment may be wrong. Germline V lookup: CDR1 MDHEN, CDR2 SYDVKM. The CDR3 is made up of 16 amino acids. CDR3 sequence: CASSSTLAGDLYEQYF. In DNA, the CDR3 is TGTGCCAGCAGTTCAACACTAGCGGGAGACCTCTACGAGCAGTACTTC.

The CDR3 region is CATSSGTGTTGELFF. The CDR3 region has the DNA TGTGCCACCAGTTCCGGGACAGGGACCACCGGGGAGCTGTTTTTT. The chain links TRBV15 to TRBJ2-2; 9 bases match TRBD1. Germline V gives CDR1 LNHNV, CDR2 YYDKDF (reference sequence). This CDR3 has 15 residues. V shed 6 bases, J shed 4 bases, and the junction held 6 bases outside the gene matches.

J is TRBJ1-5 and V is TRBV7-2; D is unresolved. The ends were cut back, 3 bases at V and 0 bases at J, with 6 bases in the middle. Germline loops: CDR1 SGHTA, CDR2 FQGNSA. This CDR3 has 14 residues. The CDR3 DNA reads TGTGCCAGCAGCTTGTTATATAGCAATCAGCCCCAGCATTTT. Translating it yields CASSLLYSNQPQHF.

J is TRBJ1-2 and V is TRBV28, with 8 bases aligning to TRBD1. This CDR3 has 14 amino acids. Germline V CDR1 and CDR2: MDHEN, SYDVKM. Germline trimming cut 5 bases from V and 3 bases from J; bases unmatched to any gene: 5. CDR3 protein: CASSNPDRDYGYTF. The CDR3, as DNA: TGTGCCAGCAGTAATCCGGACAGGGACTATGGCTACACCTTC.

The chain has TRBV28 and TRBJ2-4, with D uncertain. The germline V gene has CDR1 MDHEN and CDR2 SYDVKM. V was pared by 2 bases and J by 0 bases, with 11 bases between. The CDR3 sequence is 16 residues long. The CDR3 loop reads CASSLPVLLAKNIQYF. The CDR3 region has the DNA TGTGCCAGCAGTTTACCTGTTCTACTAGCCAAAAACATTCAGTACTTC.

This clone has a handful of counts. The rearrangement links TRBV6-5 to TRBJ2-7, with 9 positions matching TRBD2. From germline, CDR1 is MNHEY and CDR2 SVGAGI. The CDR3 loop spans 16 amino acids. With 2 bases clipped from V and 2 bases from J, the junction kept 7 bases outside the gene matches. CDR3 sequence (DNA): TGTGCCAGCAGTTACGGGGTTAGCGGGGGCCCCTACGAGCAGTACTTC. This sequence encodes CASSYGVSGGPYEQYF.

This clone was recorded once. The genes are TRBV9 and TRBJ2-5, with 11 bases that match TRBD2. In germline, CDR1 is SGDLS, CDR2 YYNGEE. V trimming: 0 bases; J trimming: 2 bases; junction bases outside the gene matches: 3. This CDR3 region has 16 residues. CDR3 nucleotides: TGTGCCAGCAGCGTAGGTAGCGGGAGGGAACAAGAGACCCAGTACTTC. The encoded protein is CASSVGSGREQETQYF.

The J gene is TRBJ2-7, the V gene TRBV18, with D tentatively TRBD2 (6 bases). This CDR3 has 16 residues. CDR1 and CDR2 from the germline V gene are KGHSH and LQKENI. The V end lost 6 bases, the J end lost 6 bases, and 24 bases lay between the germline ends. The CDR3 reads CASSPGVGSPLGEQYF. Here the CDR3 DNA reads TGTGCCAGCTCTCCGGGGGTCGGGAGCCCCCTCGGCGAGCAGTACTTC.

The rearrangement links TRBV15 to TRBJ1-2; 9 bases map to TRBD1. Losses at the gene ends were 5 bases for V and 6 bases for J; bases not matched to a gene: 7. This CDR3 is 14 amino acids long. Germline assignment: CDR1 LNHNV and CDR2 YYDKDF (reference sequence). The CDR3 DNA reads TGTGCCACCAGCTGGGAACAGGGGGCCGATGGCTACACCTTC. It yields the protein CATSWEQGADGYTF. Full variable domain (rest looked up from reference TRBV15 and TRBJ1-2): DAMVIQNPRYQVTQFGKPVTLSCSQTLNHNVMYWYQQKSSQAPKLLFHYYDKDFNNEADTPDNFQSRRPNTSFCFLDIRSPGLGDTAMYLCATSWEQGADGYTFGSGTRLTVV.

The CDR3, as DNA: TGTGCCAGTAGTATAACCAGGGGTGCTGAAGCTTTCTTT. This translates into CASSITRGAEAFF. This rearrangement joins TRBV19 to TRBJ1-1, with a tentative D call TRBD1 (6 bases). This CDR3 has 13 residues. Trimming stripped 2 bases from V and 6 bases from J, with 10 bases between. Germline V CDR1 and CDR2: LNHDA, SQIVND (reference sequence).

The V gene is TRBV6-5, the J gene TRBJ2-1; 9 bases agree with TRBD2. V was pared by 7 bases and J by 3 bases, with 7 bases of the junction left unmatched. This CDR3 comprises 15 residues. The germline V gene has CDR1 MNHEY and CDR2 SVGAGI. CDR3 loop: CASTTKLAGYNEQFF. In DNA form, the CDR3 reads TGTGCCAGCACCACAAAACTAGCGGGCTACAATGAGCAGTTCTTC.

The chain employs TRBV7-8 and TRBJ1-4; 9 nucleotides align to TRBD1. Germline-derived CDR1 and CDR2 are SGHVS and FQNEAQ. CDR3 length: 13 amino acids. After removal of 5 bases from V and 9 bases from J, the junction contained 4 bases not matched to a gene. The CDR3 region is CASSPDRGKKLFF. The DNA for the CDR3 is TGTGCCAGCAGCCCGGACAGGGGTAAAAAACTGTTTTTT.